The following is a T cell receptor beta chain sequence with its context. The data stem from a study of blood T cell repertoires in COVID-19. Sequencing used immunoSEQ multiplex PCR; TCRdb keeps in-frame clones, though not all of them. The data show about 37,000 clones, with about nine tenths seen just once and 5.5% to 7.5% held by the top ten. The CDR3 is 12 amino acids. Trimming cost V 5 bases and J 6 bases, with 11 bases left between them. CDR1 and CDR2 from the germline V gene are SGHAT and FQNNGV. Source material: peripheral blood. The receptor was derived from a human donor in a cohort sampled during active COVID-19. J is TRBJ2-7 and V is TRBV11-2; D perhaps matches TRBD2 (5 bases). The CDR3 nucleotides read TGTGCCAGCAGCATAGGGAGTGGCGAGCAGTACTTC. This translates into CASSIGSGEQYF. The full variable domain, with the rest looked up from reference TRBV11-2 and TRBJ2-7, is EAGVAQSPRYKIIEKRQSVAFWCNPISGHATLYWYQQILGQGPKLLIQFQNNGVVDDSQLPKDRFSAERLKGVDSTLKIQPAKLEDSAVYLCASSIGSGEQYFGPGTRLTVT.